These 14 T cell receptor beta chains came from one sample sequenced in a study of T cell responses to AZD1222 COVID-19 vaccine. Profiled with immunoSEQ multiplex PCR; TCRdb holds only in-frame clones, not every one. The table has roughly 200,000 clones, roughly 88% seen once. The source was peripheral blood, collected on day 0 of AZD1222 vaccination. Every receptor here comes from an adult in good health.

The chain has TRBV5-1 and TRBJ1-3; 7 nucleotides agree with TRBD1. Germline V gene sequence: CDR1 SGHRS, CDR2 YFSETQ. CDR3 length: 17 amino acids. Unmatched junction bases numbered 6, after V lost 0 bases and J lost 0 bases. The CDR3 DNA reads as TGCGCCAGCAGCTTGGCCGGGACAGCCAGCTCTGGAAACACCATATATTTT. The encoded protein is CASSLAGTASSGNTIYF.

This rearrangement joins TRBV9 to TRBJ2-7, with D possibly matching TRBD2 (5 bases). Germline V gene sequence: CDR1 SGDLS, CDR2 YYNGEE. The CDR3 loop spans 13 amino acids. V was clipped by 1 base and J by 5 bases, with 10 bases between them. The CDR3 nucleotides are TGTGCCAGCAGCGTAATCCCCGGGGACGAGCAGTACTTC. This sequence encodes CASSVIPGDEQYF.

This chain uses TRBV18 with TRBJ2-1; D might be TRBD1 (6 bases). This CDR3 comprises 14 residues. The V gene lost 0 bases and the J gene lost 8 bases, with 11 bases spanning the gap. Germline loops: CDR1 KGHSH, CDR2 LQKENI. DNA of the CDR3: TGTGCCAGCTCACCACCAGCAGGGGTGTATGAGCAGTTCTTC. Translation gives CASSPPAGVYEQFF.

V gene TRBV3-1 (or the pseudogene TRBV3-2) combines with J gene TRBJ1-4; tentatively, D is TRBD1 (5 bases). CDR3 length equals 16 residues. The germline V and J ends were trimmed by 4 bases and 6 bases, with 18 bases remaining between them. CDR1 and CDR2 (germline): LGHDT, YNNKEL (reference sequence). The CDR3 DNA reads TGTGCCAGCAGCCCAGCCGGGGCCCAAGGGGATGAAAAACTGTTTTTT. Its translation is CASSPAGAQGDEKLFF.

The chain recombines TRBV2 with TRBJ2-1; TRBD2 might be the D (6 bases). The CDR3 runs to 17 residues. CDR1 and CDR2 (germline): SNHLY, FYNNEI. The CDR3 bases are TGTGCGGCAGCGGAACTACGGGGGTTCGCGCCCGACAATGAGCAGTTCTTC. Translation: CAAAELRGFAPDNEQFF.

The V gene is TRBV28, the J gene TRBJ1-1, with D unclear. CDR3 size: 13 residues. Trimming cost V 2 bases and J 6 bases, with 10 bases left between them. Germline V gives CDR1 MDHEN, CDR2 SYDVKM. CDR3 protein: CASSLVEGSEAFF. The CDR3, as DNA: TGTGCCAGCAGTTTAGTAGAGGGTTCTGAAGCTTTCTTT.

CDR3 nucleotide sequence: TGCGCCAGCAGCCCGGTTCGAGCCGTCGAGCAGTACTTC. It specifies CASSPVRAVEQYF. This chain links TRBV5-1 with TRBJ2-7; D is unresolved. CDR1 and CDR2 (germline): SGHRS, YFSETQ. The CDR3 is 13 amino acids. Trimming left V 4 bases short and J 6 bases short, with 14 bases between.

This chain connects TRBV7-3 to TRBJ2-5; 12 bases are shared with TRBD1. Germline V CDR1 and CDR2: SGHTA, FQGTGA. The length of the CDR3 is 15 residues. V was pared by 3 bases and J by 5 bases, with 4 bases of the junction left unmatched. CDR3 DNA sequence: TGTGCCAGCAGCTTGGGGACAGGGGGCCGGGAGACCCAGTACTTC. It is translated as CASSLGTGGRETQYF. Using reference TRBV7-3 and TRBJ2-5 for the parts outside the CDR3, the full variable domain is GAGVSQTPSNKVTEKGKYVELRCDPISGHTALYWYRQSLGQGPEFLIYFQGTGAADDSGLPNDRFFAVRPEGSVSTLKIQRTERGDSAVYLCASSLGTGGRETQYFGPGTRLLVL.

As DNA, the CDR3 is TGTGCCAGCAGCTTGGCAGTTAGCTATGGCTACACCTTC. Protein: CASSLAVSYGYTF. The chain joins TRBV5-4 to TRBJ1-2, with D hard to call. Trimming removed 0 bases at V and 4 bases at J, with 7 bases between. The CDR3 length is 13 residues. In germline, CDR1 is SGHNT, CDR2 YYREEE (reference sequence).

This chain links TRBV7-3 with TRBJ2-3, with D unresolved. Per germline, CDR1 SGHTA and CDR2 FQGTGA. The CDR3 is made up of 15 amino acids. V lost 1 base, J lost 2 bases, and 10 bases lay in between. CDR3 in DNA: TGTGCCAGCAGCTTAAGAGACTCAGACACAGATACGCAGTATTTT. It is translated as CASSLRDSDTDTQYF.

The chain is built from TRBV6-5 and TRBJ2-2; D might be TRBD2 (7 bases). The CDR3 is made up of 15 amino acids. In germline, CDR1 is MNHEY, CDR2 SVGAGI. Trimming shortened V by 6 bases and J by 2 bases, and 13 bases separated the two germline ends. The CDR3 DNA sequence: TGTGCCAGCAGCGGAGGGGGGGCCAACACCGGGGAGCTGTTTTTT. Residues: CASSGGGANTGELFF.

Only one count was recorded for this clone. The CDR3 DNA sequence: TGTGCCACCAGCAGTAGTTACCAGGGGGTCGAGCAGTACTTC. Translation gives CATSSSYQGVEQYF. The gene calls are TRBV15 and TRBJ2-7; 7 bases are a match to TRBD1. The CDR3 covers 14 residues. The V gene end was trimmed by 3 bases and the J gene end by 6 bases; junction bases not matched to a gene: 8. The V gene's germline CDR1 is LNHNV and CDR2 YYDKDF (reference sequence).

The rearrangement joins TRBV27 to TRBJ2-2, with D maybe TRBD1 (6 bases). V shed 1 base and J shed 6 bases, with 15 bases lying between them. The germline V gene has CDR1 MNHEY and CDR2 SMNVEV (reference sequence). This CDR3 spans 16 amino acids. The CDR3 region is CASSLLGRGISGELFF. CDR3 DNA: TGTGCCAGCAGTTTATTAGGCAGGGGAATATCCGGGGAGCTGTTTTTT.

J is TRBJ1-1 and V is TRBV6-2 or TRBV6-3, with D possibly matching TRBD1 (6 bases). Looked up from germline, CDR1 is MNHEY and CDR2 is SVGEGT. V was trimmed by 0 bases and J by 4 bases, leaving 9 bases between them. This CDR3 contains 14 residues. CDR3 DNA: TGTGCCAGCAGTTACTCGGACAGATCCACTGAAGCTTTCTTT. Protein: CASSYSDRSTEAFF.